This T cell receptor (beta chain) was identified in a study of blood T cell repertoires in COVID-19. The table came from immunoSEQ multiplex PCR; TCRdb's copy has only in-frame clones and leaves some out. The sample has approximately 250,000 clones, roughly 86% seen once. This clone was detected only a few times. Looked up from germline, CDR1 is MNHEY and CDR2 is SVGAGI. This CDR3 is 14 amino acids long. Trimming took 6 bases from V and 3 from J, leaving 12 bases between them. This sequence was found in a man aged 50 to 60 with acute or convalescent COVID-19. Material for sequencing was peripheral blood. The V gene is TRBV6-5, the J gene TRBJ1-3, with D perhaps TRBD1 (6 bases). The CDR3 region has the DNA TGTGCCAGCAGCAGGGGTTTTGATGGAAACACCATATATTTT. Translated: CASSRGFDGNTIYF.